The clone carrying this T cell receptor (beta chain) was seen repeatedly, ten times or more. The CDR3 sequence is 15 residues long. With 0 bases removed from V and 3 bases from J, the gap between germline ends came to 11 bases. Per germline, CDR1 LGHNA and CDR2 YSLEER. The data originate from a study of human T cells and chemical hapten exposure. TCRdb re-called the RACE reads with MiXCR, one entry per CDR3 protein. The data show some 96,000 distinct CDR3 sequences, 9% to 9.5% seen once. Time point in this sample: patch test 2, 6 weeks after DPC sensitization. The treatment here: therapeutic diphenylcyclopropenone sensitization with weekly scalp DPC.

Sequenced material: whole blood, taken in connection with sensitization to the hapten diphenylcyclopropenone (DPC). J is TRBJ1-2 and V is TRBV4-3; TRBD1 is a possible D gene (5 bases). This TCR was sampled from a woman between 35 and 50 years old with alopecia areata. Some clones in this sample may be carry-over from other donors' samples. DNA for the CDR3: TGCGCCAGCAGCCAAGAGGGGGAGGGCTACTATGGCTACACCTTC. Translated: CASSQEGEGYYGYTF.